The clone carrying this T cell receptor beta chain occurred once. Its antigen is not known. The data derive from a study of beta chain features in type 1 diabetes. Overall study context: Examination of sorted cells across all samples involved approximately 100,000,000 cells. Study results and limitations: When VDJ junctions were examined, type 1 diabetes patients showed fewer insertions and more deletions.

What was sequenced were expressed TCRB transcripts, since all of the isolated RNA had been reverse transcribed. TCRdb keeps only in-frame clones here, not all; method: immunoSEQ multiplex PCR. The sample has a few hundred thousand clones, around 16% seen once; the top ten hold about 0.018%. Stem cell-like memory, regulatory, central memory and naive CD4+ cells were sorted via CD45RO/CCR7/CD25/CD127/CD95/CD27. The CDR3 contains 14 residues. Germline V gene data show CDR1 as SGHAT and CDR2 as FQNNGV. V lost 4 bases and J 8 bases, leaving 17 bases between the germline ends. The chain couples TRBV11-2 to TRBJ2-5; TRBD1 is a possible D gene (6 bases). Source material: naive CD4+ T cells from blood. The sequence derives from a woman younger than 30 in good health. CDR3 DNA sequence: TGTGCCAGCAGCTACGAGGACAGCCGTGGAACCCAGTACTTC. It yields the protein CASSYEDSRGTQYF.